The present T cell receptor beta chain was sequenced within a study of T cell changes during pregnancy in multiple sclerosis (dated by TCRdb to the late 2010s). About the investigation overall: Changes in the T cell repertoire over the course of pregnancy were examined in this study in women with multiple sclerosis.

Preparation of the library involved the immunoSEQ multiplex PCR assay. TCRdb limited this immuneACCESS table to in-frame rearrangements with V and J called. A share of clones is missing; checked studies link under half to unresolved V genes, and the rest is unexplained. A total of about 110,000 clones appear in this sample, 90% to 95% of them only once. The ten top clones hold around 3.5% of the sample. V sheds 2 bases and J sheds 7 bases, leaving 9 bases between their ends. CDR1 MRHNA and CDR2 SNTAGT were looked up in the germline V gene. The CDR3, from cysteine to phenylalanine, totals 13 residues. The sequence is cut down to CDR3 DNA, 39 bases in frame from base 1. Details on this clone: There is no known antigen for this receptor. No qualities accompany the bases; no much larger clone lies one base away.

This specimen consisted of peripheral blood, obtained after pregnancy. The clonotype was recovered from a female donor with multiple sclerosis, enrolled in a pregnancy study. The receptor chain draws on TRBV6-4 and TRBJ1-5; tentative D gene TRBD1, with 5 bases matching. Here the CDR3 is given as CASSDARAQPQHF. The nucleotide sequence reads TGTGCCAGCAGTGACGCCAGGGCGCAGCCCCAGCATTTT.